The 8 T cell receptor beta chains reported below all come from one sample, sequenced in a study of cytomegalovirus exposure and HLA in healthy donors. Vbeta (60) and Jbeta (13) primers were used in the PCR. TCRdb's copy holds only in-frame clones and misses some; the assay was immunoSEQ multiplex PCR. The sample carries under 200,000 clones, roughly 80% recorded once. The material sequenced was PBMCs. The receptor source for this set is a woman aged 18-30 years in good health and CMV-seronegative.

The chain is built from TRBV7-2 and TRBJ1-4; D is possibly TRBD1 (5 bases). The ends were cut back, 5 bases at V and 4 bases at J, with 17 bases in the middle. Germline V gives CDR1 SGHTA, CDR2 FQGNSA. There are 16 residues in the CDR3. The chain's CDR3 is CASSQWAGGVNEKLFF. Written as DNA, the CDR3 is TGTGCCAGCAGCCAATGGGCGGGGGGGGTTAATGAAAAACTGTTTTTT.

The chain is built from TRBV9 and TRBJ2-6; no firm D call. This CDR3 contains 15 residues. Trimming stripped 0 bases from V and 4 bases from J, with 8 bases between. CDR1 and CDR2 from the germline V gene are SGDLS and YYNGEE. CDR3 nucleotides: TGTGCCAGCAGCGTAGGGTGGGCCGGGGCCAACGTCCTGACTTTC. As protein: CASSVGWAGANVLTF.

The chain links TRBV10-1 to TRBJ2-3; tentative D call: TRBD2 (5 bases). Germline lookup yields CDR1 WNHNN and CDR2 SYGVQD (reference sequence). The V and J ends lost 4 bases and 2 bases respectively, with 10 bases between them. This CDR3 is 14 amino acids long. This CDR3 reads CASSAQRYTDTQYF. The CDR3 coding sequence is TGCGCCAGCAGTGCGCAGCGGTACACAGATACGCAGTATTTT.

The chain recombines TRBV5-6 with TRBJ2-5; 7 nucleotides match TRBD2. The CDR3 consists of 15 residues. The V segment lost 0 bases and the J segment 1 base; nucleotides outside the gene matches: 3. The germline V gene encodes CDR1 SGHDT and CDR2 YYEEEE. CDR3 protein: CASSLEAGFQETQYF. The CDR3 DNA reads as TGTGCCAGCAGCTTGGAAGCGGGGTTCCAAGAGACCCAGTACTTC. Complete variable domain (other parts from reference TRBV5-6 and TRBJ2-5): DAGVTQSPTHLIKTRGQQVTLRCSPKSGHDTVSWYQQALGQGPQFIFQYYEEEERQRGNFPDRFSGHQFPNYSSELNVNALLLGDSALYLCASSLEAGFQETQYFGPGTRLLVL.

V is TRBV7-7 and J is TRBJ1-1; 9 bases are a match to TRBD1. CDR1 is SSHAT and CDR2 is FNYEAQ in the germline V gene (reference sequence). The CDR3 spans 17 residues. V trimming: 2 bases; J trimming: 5 bases; junction bases outside the gene matches: 12. The CDR3 DNA reads as TGTGCCAGCAGCTTATCTAAACAGGGGGCGGATGGAACTGAAGCTTTCTTT. Translation: CASSLSKQGADGTEAFF.

This chain connects TRBV4-1 to TRBJ2-1, with a weak D call TRBD2 (6 bases). Germline V CDR1 and CDR2: MGHRA, YSYEKL. Trimming stripped 0 bases from V and 6 bases from J, with 12 bases between. The CDR3 runs 15 residues. The CDR3 loop reads CASSQDLTSSNEQFF. Written as DNA, the CDR3 is TGCGCCAGCAGCCAAGATTTAACTAGCAGCAATGAGCAGTTCTTC.

The chain joins TRBV10-2 to TRBJ2-3; D is ambiguous. The V and J ends lost 6 bases and 2 bases respectively, with 12 bases between them. The CDR3 runs to 14 residues. CDR1 WSHSY and CDR2 SAAADI come from the germline V gene. The CDR3 sequence is CASSKVENTDTQYF. Here the CDR3 DNA reads TGCGCCAGCAGCAAAGTGGAGAACACAGATACGCAGTATTTT.

A few counts support this clone. The J gene is TRBJ1-1, the V gene TRBV27, with D possibly TRBD1 on 6 matching bases. With 3 bases removed from V and 1 base from J, the gap between germline ends came to 12 bases. From germline, CDR1 is MNHEY and CDR2 SMNVEV (reference sequence). This CDR3 spans 15 amino acids. CDR3 in DNA: TGTGCCAGCAGTTTTAAGGGGGAGGGGAACACTGAAGCTTTCTTT. Protein: CASSFKGEGNTEAFF.